Each of the 29 T cell receptor beta chains below was sequenced from the same sample in a study of blood T cell repertoires in COVID-19. Profiled with immunoSEQ multiplex PCR; TCRdb holds only in-frame clones, not every one. The data show hundreds of thousands of clones, around 86% seen once. The sample comprised peripheral blood. The source of these receptors is a man aged 55 to 70 who had recovered from COVID-19.

V gene TRBV7-2 combines with J gene TRBJ2-5, with D tentatively TRBD2 (6 bases). The CDR3 sequence is 15 residues long. Per the germline V gene, CDR1 is SGHTA and CDR2 is FQGNSA. V lost 5 bases to trimming and J lost 5 bases, with 18 bases between them. CDR3 sequence reads: CASSPSRGIWETQYF. DNA for the CDR3: TGTGCCAGCAGCCCTTCACGGGGGATATGGGAGACCCAGTACTTC.

This clone was found once. CDR3 sequence: CASSQGRGWGSPQHF. DNA for the CDR3: TGTGCCAGCAGCCAAGGCAGGGGATGGGGAAGTCCCCAGCATTTT. This rearrangement joins TRBV3-1 (or the pseudogene TRBV3-2) to TRBJ1-5, with D perhaps matching TRBD1 (6 bases). The CDR3 has 15 residues. V lost 1 base, J lost 10 bases, and 17 bases lay in between. The germline gives CDR1 LGHDT, CDR2 YNNKEL (reference sequence).

This rearrangement joins TRBV5-1 to TRBJ1-1; TRBD1 matches at 7 bases. The CDR3 is 14 amino acids. Germline V gene data show CDR1 as SGHRS and CDR2 as YFSETQ. Losses at the gene ends were 2 bases for V and 2 bases for J; bases not matched to a gene: 3. The CDR3 DNA is TGCGCCAGCAGCTTACAGGGGAAAAACACTGAAGCTTTCTTT. This encodes CASSLQGKNTEAFF.

This clone came up once. The rearrangement uses TRBV24-1 and TRBJ1-2, with D possibly matching TRBD1 (6 bases). The CDR3 runs 15 residues. Germline CDR1 is KGHDR and CDR2 is SFDVKD. V dropped 3 bases and J dropped 7 bases, with 17 bases sitting between them. CDR3 region: CATSDPSNRVGGYTF. The CDR3 DNA is TGTGCCACCAGTGATCCCTCTAACAGGGTAGGTGGCTACACCTTC.

This clone was detected once. The rearrangement links TRBV5-1 to TRBJ2-5, with D tentatively TRBD1 (6 bases). The germline V gene encodes CDR1 SGHRS and CDR2 YFSETQ. The CDR3 is 14 amino acids. Trimming left V 2 bases short and J 2 bases short, with 10 bases between. The CDR3 coding sequence is TGCGCCAGCAGCTTCGGGACACAACAAGAGACCCAGTACTTC. As protein: CASSFGTQQETQYF.

J is TRBJ1-5 and V is TRBV30, with 8 bases matching TRBD1. CDR1 GTSNPN and CDR2 SVGIG come from the germline V gene (reference sequence). J lost 6 bases, V lost 2 bases, and 6 bases had no gene match. This CDR3 region has 14 residues. The CDR3 DNA follows: TGTGCCTGGAGTCGAGACAGGGGCAGTCAGCCCCAGCATTTT. This gives the protein CAWSRDRGSQPQHF. The entire variable domain, with the rest obtained from reference TRBV30 and TRBJ1-5, is as follows: SQTIHQWPATLVQPVGSPLSLECTVEGTSNPNLYWYRQAAGRGLQLLFYSVGIGQISSEVPQNLSASRPQDRQFILSSKKLLLSDSGFYLCAWSRDRGSQPQHFGDGTRLSIL.

The chain uses TRBV7-9 and TRBJ2-3; D is possibly TRBD2 (6 bases). The CDR3 loop spans 13 amino acids. The germline V and J ends were trimmed by 11 bases and 0 bases, with 12 bases remaining between them. Germline lookup yields CDR1 SEHNR and CDR2 FQNEAQ (reference sequence). The CDR3 spells CALSGGSTDTQYF. The CDR3 coding sequence is TGTGCCCTATCTGGAGGGAGCACAGATACGCAGTATTTT.

This chain joins TRBV5-5 and TRBJ1-6; D is perhaps TRBD1 (6 bases). The CDR3 is 14 residues long. Germline CDR1 reads SGHKS; CDR2 reads YYEKEE (reference sequence). Trimming removed 4 bases at V and 7 bases at J, with 12 bases between. The CDR3 bases are TGTGCCAGCAGCCTACAGGGAAGCAATTCACCCCTCCACTTT. This sequence encodes CASSLQGSNSPLHF. Together with reference TRBV5-5 and TRBJ1-6, the CDR3 gives the full variable domain: DAGVTQSPTHLIKTRGQQVTLRCSPISGHKSVSWYQQVLGQGPQFIFQYYEKEERGRGNFPDRFSARQFPNYSSELNVNALLLGDSALYLCASSLQGSNSPLHFGNGTRLTVT.

The chain links TRBV5-1 to TRBJ2-7; a possible D gene is TRBD1 (6 bases). Germline-derived CDR1 and CDR2 are SGHRS and YFSETQ. The V and J ends lost 0 bases and 9 bases respectively, with 19 bases between them. The CDR3 totals 15 residues. CDR3 in DNA: TGCGCCAGCAGCTTGGGCAGACAGGCTGACGTCTCGCAGTACTTC. As protein: CASSLGRQADVSQYF.

This clone was picked up one time. The chain uses TRBV2 and TRBJ1-5; 7 nucleotides match TRBD1. Per germline, CDR1 SNHLY and CDR2 FYNNEI. V shed 5 bases and J 5 bases; nucleotides not matched to a gene: 3. This CDR3 contains 13 residues. CDR3 sequence (DNA): TGTGCCAGCAGTTCGGACAGGTATCAGCCCCAGCATTTT. Translation gives CASSSDRYQPQHF.

The count of this clone is one. The chain recombines TRBV12-5 with TRBJ2-7, with 8 bases that match TRBD1. From germline, CDR1 is LGHNT and CDR2 FRNRAP. The CDR3 totals 15 residues. After removal of 4 bases from V and 6 bases from J, the junction contained 11 bases not matched to a gene. The CDR3 coding sequence is TGTGCTAGTGGTTATGGCGGGACAGGCCGCGGCGAGCAGTACTTC. It yields the protein CASGYGGTGRGEQYF.

This sequence joins TRBV2 and TRBJ1-5; 8 bases are a match to TRBD1. Germline-derived CDR1 and CDR2 are SNHLY and FYNNEI. The ends lost 6 bases at V and 0 bases at J; junction bases unmatched: 4. This CDR3 region has 15 residues. In DNA, the CDR3 is TGTGCCAGCAGACGGGACAGGTTTAGCAATCAGCCCCAGCATTTT. Its translation: CASRRDRFSNQPQHF.

The chain couples TRBV5-4 to TRBJ2-1; unclear D gene. The CDR3 loop spans 13 amino acids. V dropped 2 bases and J dropped 7 bases, with 10 bases sitting between them. The germline CDR1 and CDR2 sequences are SGHNT and YYREEE (reference sequence). CDR3 in amino acids: CASSLKLLNEQFF. In nucleotides, the CDR3 is TGTGCCAGCAGCTTAAAACTTTTAAATGAGCAGTTCTTC. The full variable domain, with the rest looked up from reference TRBV5-4 and TRBJ2-1, is ETGVTQSPTHLIKTRGQQVTLRCSSQSGHNTVSWYQQALGQGPQFIFQYYREEENGRGNFPPRFSGLQFPNYSSELNVNALELDDSALYLCASSLKLLNEQFFGPGTRLTVL.

The genes are TRBV19 and TRBJ2-3, with unresolved D. Germline CDR1 is LNHDA and CDR2 is SQIVND (reference sequence). The CDR3 is 14 residues long. V was cut by 0 bases and J by 1 base, with 5 bases left in between. The CDR3 protein is CASSIEIGTDTQYF. The CDR3 bases are TGTGCCAGTAGTATAGAAATCGGCACAGATACGCAGTATTTT.

This chain connects TRBV5-1 to TRBJ2-5; 11 positions match TRBD2. The ends lost 4 bases at V and 6 bases at J; junction bases unmatched: 8. CDR1 and CDR2 from the germline V gene are SGHRS and YFSETQ. The length of the CDR3 is 15 residues. The CDR3 nucleotides are TGCGCCAGCAGCGAGACTAGCGGGGTTCGAAAGACCCAGTACTTC. Translating gives CASSETSGVRKTQYF.

The chain uses TRBV20-1 and TRBJ1-2; D uncertain. Trimming shortened V by 3 bases and J by 4 bases, and 15 bases separated the two germline ends. The CDR3 sequence is 14 residues long. Germline CDR1 reads DFQATT; CDR2 reads SNEGSKA (reference sequence). The CDR3, as DNA: TGCAGTGCTAGTGGCCCAGAGGGCCTCTATGGCTACACCTTC. The encoded protein is CSASGPEGLYGYTF.

This chain uses TRBV6-5 with TRBJ1-2; 9 bases agree with TRBD1. The length of the CDR3 is 13 residues. Germline V gives CDR1 MNHEY, CDR2 SVGAGI. V trimming: 4 bases; J trimming: 5 bases; junction bases outside the gene matches: 2. This chain's CDR3 is CASSLQGAYGYTF. The CDR3 coding sequence is TGTGCCAGCAGTTTACAGGGGGCGTATGGCTACACCTTC.

The V gene is TRBV7-9, the J gene TRBJ1-4, with 10 nucleotides matching TRBD1. Germline V gene lookup returns CDR1 SEHNR and CDR2 FQNEAQ (reference sequence). J gave up 4 bases and V 4 bases, and 12 bases lay outside the gene matches. The CDR3 is made up of 18 amino acids. CDR3 sequence reads: CASSSATGGSSGNEKLFF. CDR3 DNA: TGTGCCAGCAGCTCCGCGACAGGGGGCTCTTCGGGTAATGAAAAACTGTTTTTT.

This sequence joins TRBV2 and TRBJ2-7, with 8 bases identical to TRBD2. The CDR3 totals 15 residues. Germline CDR1 reads SNHLY; CDR2 reads FYNNEI. After removal of 3 bases from V and 2 bases from J, the junction contained 6 bases not matched to a gene. The CDR3 loop is CASSEESGGTYEQYF. As DNA, the CDR3 is TGTGCCAGCAGTGAGGAGAGCGGGGGAACCTACGAGCAGTACTTC.

The V and J genes are TRBV9 and TRBJ2-7; D possibly corresponds to TRBD2 (5 bases). The CDR3 length is 17 residues. Deletions cut 2 bases from V and 3 bases from J, with 21 bases between. Germline V lookup: CDR1 SGDLS, CDR2 YYNGEE. CDR3: CASSVGVAGRRVYEQYF. CDR3 nucleotide sequence: TGTGCCAGCAGCGTCGGCGTTGCGGGTCGTCGGGTCTACGAGCAGTACTTC.

The genes are TRBV5-1 and TRBJ2-5; D is possibly TRBD1 (6 bases). The germline V gene encodes CDR1 SGHRS and CDR2 YFSETQ. Trimming removed 1 base at V and 2 bases at J, with 12 bases between. This CDR3 contains 15 residues. The CDR3 loop is CASSLQDRTQETQYF. DNA of the CDR3: TGCGCCAGCAGCTTGCAGGACAGAACTCAAGAGACCCAGTACTTC.

The V gene is TRBV19, the J gene TRBJ2-7; D gene uncertain. Germline CDR1 and CDR2: LNHDA and SQIVND (reference sequence). V lost 5 bases and J lost 5, with 13 bases in between. CDR3 length equals 13 residues. The DNA of the CDR3 is TGTGCCAGTAGTCCCGATGAGAGTAACGAGCAGTACTTC. Amino acid sequence: CASSPDESNEQYF.

This chain joins TRBV5-4 and TRBJ2-3; 9 bases fit TRBD2. The CDR3 covers 14 residues. V lost 5 bases, J lost 1 base, and 2 bases stayed unmatched. Germline V gene data show CDR1 as SGHNT and CDR2 as YYREEE (reference sequence). CDR3 DNA: TGTGCCAGCAGACCTAGCGGGGGCACAGATACGCAGTATTTT. Residues: CASRPSGGTDTQYF.

The rearrangement joins TRBV7-2 to TRBJ2-2; TRBD2 matches 7 bases. The V gene end was trimmed by 5 bases and the J gene end by 6 bases; junction bases not matched to a gene: 6. Germline lookup yields CDR1 SGHTA and CDR2 FQGNSA. There are 14 residues in the CDR3. For the CDR3, the DNA is TGTGCCAGCAGCCCATTTAGCGGGCCCGGGGAGCTGTTTTTT. Its translation: CASSPFSGPGELFF.

The chain recombines TRBV19 with TRBJ1-1; the D is unclear. V lost 3 bases and J lost 6, with 8 bases in between. Germline CDR1 and CDR2: LNHDA and SQIVND (reference sequence). The CDR3 has 12 amino acids. The CDR3 is CASSMVRAEAFF. DNA of the CDR3: TGTGCCAGTAGTATGGTGCGGGCTGAAGCTTTCTTT.

This chain joins TRBV5-1 and TRBJ1-2, with D perhaps TRBD1 (6 bases). This CDR3 comprises 14 residues. Germline CDR1 is SGHRS and CDR2 is YFSETQ. V was cut by 3 bases and J by 7 bases, with 16 bases left in between. The CDR3 bases are TGCGCCAGCAGCTCGGGGACACCCAGGGGTGGCTACACCTTC. This encodes CASSSGTPRGGYTF.

The chain is built from TRBV28 and TRBJ1-4; TRBD1 agrees at 7 bases. Germline V gene lookup returns CDR1 MDHEN and CDR2 SYDVKM. The J segment lost 8 bases and the V segment lost 5 bases, leaving 11 bases of the junction unmatched. This CDR3 has 15 amino acids. The CDR3 coding sequence is TGTGCCAGCAGTACCAACAGGGGACGTGGGGAAAAACTGTTTTTT. Translated: CASSTNRGRGEKLFF.

The chain couples TRBV7-3 to TRBJ2-6; TRBD1 matches 9 bases. V shed 5 bases and J 2 bases; nucleotides not matched to a gene: 10. There are 18 residues in the CDR3. The germline V gene has CDR1 SGHTA and CDR2 FQGTGA. In DNA, the CDR3 is TGTGCCAGCAGCGCCCGGGACAGGGCCAACCCTGGGGCCAACGTCCTGACTTTC. It encodes CASSARDRANPGANVLTF.

The chain combines TRBV6-1 with TRBJ2-3; D gene uncertain. From germline, CDR1 is MNHNS and CDR2 SASEGT. V gave up 4 bases and J gave up 2 bases, with 16 bases separating them. The CDR3 is 16 amino acids. In DNA form, the CDR3 reads TGTGCCAGCAGTGGCCCCAGGTCGGCGTACACAGATACGCAGTATTTT. This gives the protein CASSGPRSAYTDTQYF.